The 25 T cell receptor beta chains reported below all come from one sample, sequenced in a study of T-cell reconstitution after alpha-beta-depleted transplantation in children. Unique molecular identifiers were incorporated into the prepared TCRbeta library. TCRdb called the PCR reads again in MiXCR, with one record for every CDR3 protein. This sample carries about 420,000 distinct CDR3 sequences, around 15% of them seen once, and the ten largest clones take approximately 28%. The input for sequencing was PBMCs, mostly from graft donor cells, taken 360 days after TCRalphabeta/CD19-depleted stem cell transplant. These receptors were obtained from a boy less than two years old who had a stem cell transplant for Wiskott-Aldrich syndrome, so the T cells may come from the graft donor.

The chain combines TRBV10-1 with TRBJ2-3; 8 bases align to TRBD1. Germline assignment: CDR1 WNHNN and CDR2 SYGVQD (reference sequence). V was pared by 0 bases and J by 5 bases, with 1 base of the junction left unmatched. CDR3 length: 14 residues. The CDR3 is CASSESTGEDTQYF. The CDR3 region has the DNA TGCGCCAGCAGTGAGTCGACAGGGGAAGATACGCAGTATTTT.

This clonotype has only a few counts. V gene TRBV20-1 combines with J gene TRBJ2-7, with D possibly TRBD1 on 5 matching bases. The V end was cut by 6 bases, the J end by 2 bases, with 17 bases between. CDR3 size: 14 residues. CDR1 is DFQATT, CDR2 SNEGSKA, per germline (reference sequence). The chain's CDR3 is CSARPGDRPYEQYF. The CDR3 DNA reads as TGCAGTGCCCGTCCCGGTGACAGACCCTACGAGCAGTACTTC.

The chain uses TRBV5-1 and TRBJ2-7, with TRBD2 matching 10 bases. The V segment lost 4 bases and the J segment 3 bases; nucleotides outside the gene matches: 7. Germline V gives CDR1 SGHRS, CDR2 YFSETQ. The CDR3 is 15 residues long. Here the CDR3 reads CASSRTSGVYYEQYF. The CDR3 DNA sequence: TGCGCCAGCAGCAGAACTAGCGGGGTGTACTACGAGCAGTACTTC.

The sample holds a few counts of this clonotype. J is TRBJ2-4 and V is TRBV5-1, with unresolved D. Looked up from germline, CDR1 is SGHRS and CDR2 is YFSETQ. The CDR3 is 15 amino acids. Trimming left V 3 bases short and J 1 base short, with 11 bases between. DNA for the CDR3: TGCGCCAGCAGCTCCGGAGATCTGGCCAAAAACATTCAGTACTTC. Translation: CASSSGDLAKNIQYF.

A few counts support this clonotype. The chain uses TRBV29-1 and TRBJ2-1; maybe TRBD2 (5 bases). Germline V gives CDR1 SQVTM, CDR2 ANQGSEA. V was clipped by 6 bases and J by 6 bases, with 12 bases between them. This CDR3 comprises 12 residues. CDR3 sequence: CSVRPGLNEQFF. CDR3 coding DNA: TGCAGCGTGAGGCCCGGACTCAATGAGCAGTTCTTC.

This clonotype showed up just a few times. The genes are TRBV4-3 and TRBJ2-5, with no clear D. CDR1 and CDR2 (germline): LGHNA, YSLEER. V lost 1 base and J 2 bases, leaving 8 bases between the germline ends. CDR3 length equals 14 residues. For the CDR3, the DNA is TGCGCCAGCAGCCAAGTTGGAGTGCAAGAGACCCAGTACTTC. Encoded protein: CASSQVGVQETQYF.

The rearrangement joins TRBV29-1 to TRBJ2-3, with D possibly matching TRBD1 (5 bases). Between the trimmed V and J ends, which lost 7 bases and 4 bases, there was a span of 15 bases. The CDR3 contains 13 residues. The germline gives CDR1 SQVTM, CDR2 ANQGSEA. The CDR3 coding sequence is TGCAGCGCCCGCCCCCAGGGCGCAGATACGCAGTATTTT. It is translated as CSARPQGADTQYF.

There are many counts of this clonotype. The V and J genes are TRBV11-2 and TRBJ2-7, with 7 nucleotides matching TRBD1. The CDR3 is 16 amino acids. V was pared by 4 bases and J by 4 bases, with 13 bases of the junction left unmatched. CDR1 and CDR2 from the germline V gene are SGHAT and FQNNGV. CDR3 protein: CASSSSLRTGGYEQYF. CDR3 sequence (DNA): TGTGCCAGCAGCTCTTCTCTGAGGACAGGCGGATACGAGCAGTACTTC.

This clonotype was detected a few times. The rearrangement uses TRBV29-1 and TRBJ2-7; D unclear. Trimming pared 1 base from V and 6 bases from J, leaving 22 bases between. The germline CDR1 and CDR2 sequences are SQVTM and ANQGSEA. This CDR3 has 16 residues. The chain's CDR3 is CSVEVRAAIAAGEQYF. As DNA, the CDR3 is TGCAGCGTTGAAGTTCGGGCTGCTATCGCCGCAGGCGAGCAGTACTTC.

The genes are TRBV7-9 and TRBJ2-2, with 8 bases that match TRBD1. This CDR3 is built from 15 residues. V lost 6 bases, J lost 1 base, and 4 bases stayed unmatched. The germline V gene encodes CDR1 SEHNR and CDR2 FQNEAQ (reference sequence). CDR3 in DNA: TGTGCCAGCAGTGTAGGACAGGGGAACACCGGGGAGCTGTTTTTT. Translating gives CASSVGQGNTGELFF.

The chain is built from TRBV24-1 and TRBJ2-1, with D uncertain. The germline gives CDR1 KGHDR, CDR2 SFDVKD. Trimming left V 3 bases short and J 0 bases short, with 11 bases between. CDR3 length: 16 residues. The CDR3 spells CATSDHAGNSYNEQFF. The CDR3 region has the DNA TGTGCCACCAGTGATCATGCAGGAAACTCCTACAATGAGCAGTTCTTC.

The J gene is TRBJ2-5, the V gene TRBV21-1; TRBD2 reflects the table's D call only, with no check against the DNA. TRBV21-1 is a pseudogene locus. CDR3 size: 19 residues. The DNA for the CDR3 is TGTGCCAGCAGCAAAGGGGATCCTCTGGGGGCTAGCGGGAAAGAGACCCAGTACTTC. Translating it yields CASSKGDPLGASGKETQYF.

This clonotype was recorded at least ten times. The V and J genes are TRBV5-1 and TRBJ2-7, with D perhaps matching TRBD1 or TRBD2 (5 bases each). With 2 bases removed from V and 1 base from J, the gap between germline ends came to 10 bases. Germline values: CDR1 SGHRS, CDR2 YFSETQ. CDR3 size: 14 residues. This CDR3 reads CASSFGTLSYEQYF. CDR3 coding DNA: TGCGCCAGCAGCTTCGGGACGTTATCCTACGAGCAGTACTTC.

V usage is TRBV20-1 and J usage is TRBJ2-5; D might be TRBD1 (6 bases). Germline-derived CDR1 and CDR2 are DFQATT and SNEGSKA (reference sequence). The CDR3 has 14 amino acids. V shed 4 bases and J shed 7 bases, with 19 bases lying between them. In DNA form, the CDR3 reads TGCAGTGCTAAACCGGGACAAAGTTTGCGGACCCAGTACTTC. This encodes CSAKPGQSLRTQYF.

The chain has TRBV9 and TRBJ1-2; D not resolved. CDR3 length: 12 amino acids. Germline V gives CDR1 SGDLS, CDR2 YYNGEE. Trimming stripped 4 bases from V and 6 bases from J, with 10 bases between. The CDR3 here is CASSSRTDGYTF. The DNA for the CDR3 is TGTGCCAGCAGCTCACGGACGGATGGCTACACCTTC.

The chain uses TRBV11-2 and TRBJ2-5; 7 bases are a match to TRBD1. CDR1 and CDR2 from the germline V gene are SGHAT and FQNNGV. Germline trimming cut 3 bases from V and 6 bases from J; bases unmatched to any gene: 19. The CDR3 contains 18 residues. CDR3 residues: CASSFTTGRSPPRQTQYF. DNA for the CDR3: TGTGCCAGCAGCTTCACGACAGGGCGGAGCCCCCCAAGGCAGACCCAGTACTTC. The full variable domain, in which reference TRBV11-2 and TRBJ2-5 provide the parts outside the CDR3, is EAGVAQSPRYKIIEKRQSVAFWCNPISGHATLYWYQQILGQGPKLLIQFQNNGVVDDSQLPKDRFSAERLKGVDSTLKIQPAKLEDSAVYLCASSFTTGRSPPRQTQYFGPGTRLLVL.

J is TRBJ1-6 and V is TRBV7-9, with D perhaps TRBD1 (6 bases). Germline CDR1 reads SEHNR; CDR2 reads FQNEAQ (reference sequence). This CDR3 has 14 amino acids. Trimming shortened V by 5 bases and J by 7 bases, and 12 bases separated the two germline ends. CDR3 amino acids: CASSTTGSNSPLHF. The CDR3 DNA sequence: TGTGCCAGCAGCACTACAGGGTCGAATTCACCCCTCCACTTT.

Only a few counts were recorded for this clonotype. The DNA is left out, because the CDR3 cannot be placed on it with certainty; the CDR3 is given as TCRdb lists it. This chain uses TRBV10-2 with TRBJ2-5; the listed D gene, TRBD2, was not tested against the DNA. Termini included, the CDR3 measures 15 amino acids. From germline, CDR1 is WSHSY and CDR2 SAAADI. CDR3 residues: CASILDCNEQETQYF.

The chain joins TRBV2 to TRBJ2-5; no definite D call. This CDR3 spans 13 amino acids. Trimming took off 3 bases at V and 3 bases at J, with 8 bases between the two ends. Germline values: CDR1 SNHLY, CDR2 FYNNEI. CDR3 nucleotide sequence: TGTGCCAGCAGTGATAACAGCAAAGAGACCCAGTACTTC. It encodes CASSDNSKETQYF. Supplemented by reference TRBV2 and TRBJ2-5, the full variable domain reads EPEVTQTPSHQVTQMGQEVILRCVPISNHLYFYWYRQILGQKVEFLVSFYNNEISEKSEIFDDQFSVERPDGSNFTLKIRSTKLEDSAMYFCASSDNSKETQYFGPGTRLLVL.

This chain connects TRBV5-1 to TRBJ2-3; 12 bases line up with TRBD2. CDR1 is SGHRS and CDR2 is YFSETQ in the germline V gene. The CDR3 sequence is 20 residues long. After removal of 2 bases from V and 0 bases from J, the junction contained 13 bases not matched to a gene. CDR3 in amino acids: CASSFSPGLAGITSTDTQYF. The CDR3 DNA reads TGCGCCAGCAGCTTTTCGCCTGGACTAGCGGGAATCACTAGCACAGATACGCAGTATTTT. Based on the CDR3 plus reference TRBV5-1 and TRBJ2-3, the full variable domain is KAGVTQTPRYLIKTRGQQVTLSCSPISGHRSVSWYQQTPGQGLQFLFEYFSETQRNKGNFPGRFSGRQFSNSRSEMNVSTLELGDSALYLCASSFSPGLAGITSTDTQYFGPGTRLTVL.

The chain uses TRBV5-6 and TRBJ2-2, with 9 positions matching TRBD1. CDR1 SGHDT and CDR2 YYEEEE come from the germline V gene. The junction had 3 bases not matched to a gene; V was cut back by 2 bases and J by 1 base. The CDR3 consists of 16 residues. The CDR3 DNA reads TGTGCCAGCAGCTTCTTGGGACAGGGGAACACCGGGGAGCTGTTTTTT. It is translated as CASSFLGQGNTGELFF.

J is TRBJ1-1 and V is TRBV4-3; tentatively, D is TRBD1 (6 bases). The V and J ends lost 1 base and 0 bases respectively, with 18 bases between them. The CDR3 is made up of 18 amino acids. In germline, CDR1 is LGHNA, CDR2 YSLEER. This CDR3 is CASSQVGGGLHLNTEAFF. In nucleotides, the CDR3 is TGCGCCAGCAGCCAAGTCGGAGGGGGACTCCACTTGAACACTGAAGCTTTCTTT.

This clonotype came up a few times. The V call is TRBV7-2, the J call TRBJ1-6; no definite D call. Germline V gene data show CDR1 as SGHTA and CDR2 as FQGNSA. Trimming took 5 bases from V and 7 from J, leaving 15 bases between them. The CDR3 length is 15 residues. As DNA, the CDR3 is TGTGCCAGCAGCGGAGGTATACTGAGAAATTCACCCCTCCACTTT. It translates to CASSGGILRNSPLHF.

Only a few counts were recorded for this clonotype. The chain couples TRBV3-1 to TRBJ2-4; no reliable D call. The CDR3 length is 12 residues. The V end was cut by 0 bases, the J end by 8 bases, with 5 bases between. The germline V gene has CDR1 LGHDT and CDR2 YNNKEL (reference sequence). CDR3 residues: CASSQDIYIQYF. CDR3 nucleotide sequence: TGTGCCAGCAGCCAAGATATTTACATTCAGTACTTC.

In its sample, this clonotype was seen a few times. The chain recombines TRBV29-1 with TRBJ2-1; no firm D call. The V and J ends lost 4 bases and 4 bases respectively, with 17 bases between them. Germline CDR1 and CDR2: SQVTM and ANQGSEA. This CDR3 has 15 residues. The CDR3 nucleotides read TGCAGCGTTGGGTCTTTAGCAGCCCCGTACAATGAGCAGTTCTTC. This encodes CSVGSLAAPYNEQFF.